Below, one T cell receptor (beta chain) is given with its context. Its antigen is not known. This sample stems from a study of regulatory T cells in long-lasting Graves disease. Time point described: persistent/refractory GD, antithyroid drugs over 5 years with positive TRAb. The TCR library was made from RNA extracted from PBMCs. Trimming removed 1 base at V and 0 bases at J, with 14 bases between. Germline CDR1 and CDR2: SGHRS and YFSETQ. The CDR3 runs to 16 residues. Findings and caveats of the study: It was in persistent disease that TRBV28, TRBJ1-2 and TRBJ2-5 were favored. Clonotypes that were public and shared totalled fewer than 3,500 in persistent patients versus over 800 in new patients.

Assembly of TCR beta libraries relied on iRepertoire HTBI primers together with Arm-PCR of CDR3 regions. TCRdb fed the multiplex PCR reads into MiXCR, producing one record per CDR3 protein. This table holds some 370,000 distinct CDR3 sequences, roughly 25% found once. V usage is TRBV5-1 and J usage is TRBJ2-7, with D perhaps matching TRBD1 (6 bases). Source: peripheral blood mononuclear cells (PBMCs), taken when the disease was refractory, from a patient treated with antithyroid drugs. The sequence came from a woman aged 40 to 50 with Graves disease. CDR3 in DNA: TGCGCCAGCAGCTTGATTGGCAGGGGTTCCTCCTACGAGCAGTACTTC. It codes for CASSLIGRGSSYEQYF.